One sample yielded the 20 T cell receptor beta chains listed below, sequenced in a study of blood T cell repertoires in COVID-19. The method was immunoSEQ multiplex PCR; TCRdb's version includes in-frame clones alone and lacks a portion of them. The data hold 40,000 to 55,000 clones, with roughly 90% observed a single time. Sequenced: peripheral blood. Receptor source: an elderly woman with acute or convalescent COVID-19.

The V and J genes are TRBV3-1 (or the pseudogene TRBV3-2) and TRBJ2-7, with D unclear. This CDR3 comprises 15 residues. The ends were cut back, 2 bases at V and 7 bases at J, with 18 bases in the middle. Germline V gene sequence: CDR1 LGHDT, CDR2 YNNKEL (reference sequence). CDR3 DNA: TGTGCCAGCAGCCAAAGAAGCCCAGGCTACGGAGAGCAGTACTTC. It yields the protein CASSQRSPGYGEQYF.

The V call is TRBV9, the J call TRBJ2-3, with 8 positions matching TRBD2. There are 17 residues in the CDR3. V was clipped by 3 bases and J by 3 bases; unmatched bases: 12. Per germline, CDR1 SGDLS and CDR2 YYNGEE. The CDR3 protein is CASSGGGHGGRTDTQYF. For the CDR3, the DNA is TGTGCCAGCAGCGGAGGGGGTCATGGCGGGAGGACAGATACGCAGTATTTT.

V and J are TRBV19 and TRBJ1-1; weak D call: TRBD1 (6 bases). The CDR3 has 12 amino acids. Germline V gene lookup returns CDR1 LNHDA and CDR2 SQIVND (reference sequence). V shed 3 bases and J shed 8 bases, with 10 bases lying between them. The chain's CDR3 is CASSIRQVEAFF. In DNA form, the CDR3 reads TGTGCCAGTAGTATTCGACAGGTGGAAGCTTTCTTT.

This clone was detected only once. V usage is TRBV11-2 and J usage is TRBJ2-1; 7 bases line up with TRBD2. J lost 10 bases, V lost 5 bases, and 11 bases had no gene match. The CDR3 is 14 residues long. CDR1 SGHAT and CDR2 FQNNGV come from the germline V gene. The DNA for the CDR3 is TGTGCCAGCAGCCGGGGAGGGTTGAGTTGGGAGCAGTTCTTC. It yields the protein CASSRGGLSWEQFF.

This clone was observed a handful of times. CDR3 sequence reads: CASRMEGRTEAFF. As DNA, the CDR3 is TGTGCCAGCAGGATGGAGGGTAGGACTGAAGCTTTCTTT. The V call is TRBV6-5, the J call TRBJ1-1, with D hard to call. The germline CDR1 and CDR2 sequences are MNHEY and SVGAGI. With 6 bases removed from V and 5 bases from J, the gap between germline ends came to 13 bases. This CDR3 is 13 amino acids long.

The chain links TRBV1 to TRBJ1-2; the table's TRBD1 call for D was not verified on the DNA. TRBV1 is tagged as a pseudogene. CDR3 length equals 15 residues. The CDR3 sequence is CTSSQVNGKGYGYTF. The CDR3 region has the DNA TGCACCAGCAGCCAAGTGAACGGAAAGGGGTATGGCTACACCTTC.

This chain links TRBV19 with TRBJ1-4, with D perhaps TRBD1 (5 bases). The CDR3 length is 14 residues. Trimming pared 7 bases from V and 0 bases from J, leaving 9 bases between. Germline V CDR1 and CDR2: LNHDA, SQIVND (reference sequence). CDR3 amino acids: CASMGGATNEKLFF. CDR3 nucleotides: TGTGCCAGTATGGGAGGGGCAACTAATGAAAAACTGTTTTTT.

The chain joins TRBV20-1 to TRBJ1-1; unclear D gene. This CDR3 is built from 10 residues. From germline, CDR1 is DFQATT and CDR2 SNEGSKA (reference sequence). Trimming shortened V by 5 bases and J by 8 bases, and 9 bases separated the two germline ends. CDR3 coding DNA: TGCAGTGCTTCTAGAATCGAAGCTTTCTTT. Residues: CSASRIEAFF.

This clone was seen only a few times. The CDR3 protein is CASSEKRGGHTDTQYF. The CDR3 DNA follows: TGTGCCAGCAGCGAAAAGCGTGGGGGACACACAGATACGCAGTATTTT. J is TRBJ2-3 and V is TRBV7-2; possible D gene TRBD1, 6 bases. Trimming cost V 5 bases and J 2 bases, with 17 bases left between them. This CDR3 contains 16 residues. The germline V gene has CDR1 SGHTA and CDR2 FQGNSA.

The chain uses TRBV6-6 and TRBJ1-2; D might be TRBD1 (5 bases). CDR1 is MNHNY and CDR2 is SVGAGI in the germline V gene (reference sequence). Trimming took off 4 bases at V and 3 bases at J, with 15 bases between the two ends. This CDR3 region has 15 residues. The CDR3 spells CASSSVAQGDYGYTF. The CDR3 DNA sequence: TGTGCCAGCAGTTCCGTCGCGCAGGGTGACTATGGCTACACCTTC.

The gene calls are TRBV29-1 and TRBJ2-2; 9 positions match TRBD2. Germline V gene data show CDR1 as SQVTM and CDR2 as ANQGSEA. The CDR3 length is 14 residues. The ends lost 5 bases at V and 2 bases at J; junction bases unmatched: 3. CDR3 residues: CSVPGLANTGELFF. As DNA, the CDR3 is TGCAGCGTTCCGGGACTAGCCAACACCGGGGAGCTGTTTTTT.

The rearrangement uses TRBV9 and TRBJ2-3, with D tentatively TRBD2 (6 bases). Germline values: CDR1 SGDLS, CDR2 YYNGEE. V dropped 0 bases and J dropped 0 bases, with 14 bases sitting between them. The CDR3 contains 17 residues. The CDR3 sequence is CASSVGSGVGSTDTQYF. DNA for the CDR3: TGTGCCAGCAGCGTAGGTAGCGGAGTGGGGAGCACAGATACGCAGTATTTT.

The chain uses TRBV20-1 and TRBJ2-3, with D unresolved. V was clipped by 2 bases and J by 6 bases, with 6 bases between them. Germline lookup yields CDR1 DFQATT and CDR2 SNEGSKA (reference sequence). This CDR3 has 11 amino acids. This CDR3 is CSARPVDTQYF. The DNA for the CDR3 is TGCAGTGCTAGACCTGTTGATACGCAGTATTTT.

The CDR3 here is CASRAYRGDNYGYTF. Here the CDR3 DNA reads TGTGCCAGCAGAGCCTACAGGGGGGATAACTATGGCTACACCTTC. This chain joins TRBV5-4 and TRBJ1-2; 8 bases match TRBD1. V lost 5 bases, J lost 1 base, and 7 bases stayed unmatched. The germline V gene encodes CDR1 SGHNT and CDR2 YYREEE (reference sequence). The CDR3 runs 15 residues.

The rearrangement joins TRBV7-9 to TRBJ1-4, with 7 nucleotides matching TRBD1. The CDR3 totals 14 residues. V trimming: 1 base; J trimming: 7 bases; junction bases outside the gene matches: 3. Germline V gene data show CDR1 as SEHNR and CDR2 as FQNEAQ (reference sequence). The CDR3 DNA reads as TGTGCCAGCAGCTTAGGACAGGGTGGTGAAAAACTGTTTTTT. Translated, it gives CASSLGQGGEKLFF.

This rearrangement joins TRBV18 to TRBJ1-4, with D hard to call. The CDR3 totals 17 residues. The V end lost 5 bases, the J end lost 6 bases, and 22 bases lay between the germline ends. CDR1 KGHSH and CDR2 LQKENI come from the germline V gene. The CDR3 nucleotides read TGTGCCAGCTCATCAACGAGGGAGCGGGTTCGTGATGAAAAACTGTTTTTT. It encodes CASSSTRERVRDEKLFF.

The chain joins TRBV5-1 to TRBJ2-6; the match to TRBD2 covers 10 bases. V lost 4 bases, J lost 0 bases, and 4 bases stayed unmatched. The germline V gene has CDR1 SGHRS and CDR2 YFSETQ. The CDR3 sequence is 17 residues long. The CDR3 nucleotides are TGCGCCAGCAGCGTAACTAGCGGGAACTCTGGGGCCAACGTCCTGACTTTC. Amino acid sequence: CASSVTSGNSGANVLTF.

This chain joins TRBV7-3 and TRBJ2-2, with 9 nucleotides matching TRBD1. Germline trimming cut 6 bases from V and 4 bases from J; bases unmatched to any gene: 3. The CDR3 runs to 14 residues. Germline lookup yields CDR1 SGHTA and CDR2 FQGTGA. CDR3 in DNA: TGTGCCAGCAGTACGGACAGGGGCACCGGGGAGCTGTTTTTT. It translates to CASSTDRGTGELFF.

The chain uses TRBV11-2 and TRBJ2-7; 10 positions agree with TRBD1. The germline CDR1 and CDR2 sequences are SGHAT and FQNNGV. The CDR3 is 14 amino acids. The ends lost 4 bases at V and 3 bases at J; junction bases unmatched: 3. CDR3 protein: CASSSTGGNYEQYF. In DNA, the CDR3 is TGTGCCAGCAGCTCGACAGGGGGCAACTACGAGCAGTACTTC.

As DNA, the CDR3 is TGTGCCAGCAGCAATAGCGGGAGGGGGTCCTACGAGCAGTACTTC. As protein: CASSNSGRGSYEQYF. The gene calls are TRBV5-4 and TRBJ2-7; 11 bases align to TRBD2. After removal of 4 bases from V and 1 base from J, the junction contained 4 bases not matched to a gene. The CDR3 runs 15 residues. Germline V gene lookup returns CDR1 SGHNT and CDR2 YYREEE (reference sequence).